A selection of T cell receptor beta chains follows, all from one sample in a study of cytomegalovirus exposure and HLA in healthy donors. The method was immunoSEQ multiplex PCR; TCRdb's version includes in-frame clones alone and lacks a portion of them. The sample contains about 120,000 clones, around 72% of which appear only once. Sequenced input: PBMCs. The source of these receptors is a woman in her fifties or sixties in good health and CMV-seropositive. CDR3s include the opening cysteine and the closing phenylalanine or tryptophan. The D gene is left open where the match is weak. Part of the rows lack a size; the others show once, few, many or a class for expanded clones.

clone size,V gene,D gene,J gene,CDR3 DNA,CDR3 protein
few,TRBV6-6,TRBD1,TRBJ2-2,TGTGCCAGCAGTTTAGGACAGGGCGTCGGGGAGCTGTTTTTT,CASSLGQGVGELFF
-,TRBV6-6,TRBD1,TRBJ1-4,TGTGCCAGCAGTTGGCCGGGACAGGGGGGTGAAAAACTGTTTTTT,CASSWPGQGGEKLFF
-,TRBV6-5,TRBD1,TRBJ1-6,TGTGCCAGCAGTCCCGGGACAGGGGGCTATTCACCCCTCCACTTT,CASSPGTGGYSPLHF
once,TRBV4-1,-,TRBJ2-7,TGCGCCAGCAGCCAAGTGACGACGGGGTCCTACGAGCAGTACTTC,CASSQVTTGSYEQYF
few,TRBV2,TRBD1,TRBJ1-1,TGTGCCAGCAGTGGCGGACAGGGAAGAAGGACTGAAGCTTTCTTT,CASSGGQGRRTEAFF
-,TRBV13,TRBD2,TRBJ2-1,TGTGCCAGCCTCTTGCGGGGGTACAATGAGCAGTTCTTC,CASLLRGYNEQFF
once,TRBV1,-,TRBJ2-1,TGCACCAGCAGCCAAGGAGAAAGCGGCAATGAGCAGTTCTTC,CTSSQGESGNEQFF
-,TRBV7-2,-,TRBJ1-2,TGTGCCAGCAGCTCAAGGGCGGGCAAACACGGCGACACCTTC,CASSSRAGKHGDTF
-,TRBV2,-,TRBJ2-3,TGTGCCAGTACAGGGGCGGGAGGTACAGATACGCAGTATTTT,CASTGAGGTDTQYF
-,TRBV7-6,-,TRBJ2-1,TGTGCCAGCAGCTCCCTGGGGCGGAATGAGCAGTTCTTC,CASSSLGRNEQFF
-,TRBV5-4,TRBD2,TRBJ2-3,TGTGCCAGCAGCTTGGCGGACACTAGCGGGGGGCCCACAGATACGCAGTATTTT,CASSLADTSGGPTDTQYF